The 27 T cell receptor beta chains reported below all come from one sample, sequenced in a study of blood T cell repertoires in COVID-19. TCRdb's table, derived via immunoSEQ multiplex PCR, lists solely in-frame clones and lacks some. This sample has 65,000 to 75,000 clones, with 80% found just once. The sequenced material came from peripheral blood. All receptors come from a human donor in a cohort sampled during active COVID-19.

Concerning this clone: Mismatch with germline at one junction end may stem from a read error. The gene calls are TRBV15 and TRBJ2-4, with D tentatively TRBD1 (5 bases). CDR1 is LNHNV, CDR2 YYDKDF, per germline (reference sequence). This CDR3 comprises 17 residues. CDR3 residues: CAASRDPAGLTKNIQYF. The CDR3 DNA reads as TGTGCCGCCAGCAGAGATCCGGCAGGGCTAACCAAAAACATTCAGTACTTC.

V usage is TRBV19 and J usage is TRBJ1-3; tentatively, D is TRBD1 (6 bases). The CDR3 is made up of 17 amino acids. The V end lost 3 bases, the J end lost 1 base, and 16 bases lay between the germline ends. Germline V gene data show CDR1 as LNHDA and CDR2 as SQIVND (reference sequence). Here the CDR3 reads CASSIDRGGTSGNTIYF. Written as DNA, the CDR3 is TGTGCCAGTAGTATCGACCGAGGGGGAACTTCTGGAAACACCATATATTTT. The full variable domain, rest sourced from reference TRBV19 and TRBJ1-3, is DGGITQSPKYLFRKEGQNVTLSCEQNLNHDAMYWYRQDPGQGLRLIYYSQIVNDFQKGDIAEGYSVSREKKESFPLTVTSAQKNPTAFYLCASSIDRGGTSGNTIYFGEGSWLTVV.

The chain has TRBV7-9 and TRBJ2-7, with D perhaps TRBD1 (6 bases). The CDR3 consists of 14 residues. Germline V gene sequence: CDR1 SEHNR, CDR2 FQNEAQ (reference sequence). The ends were cut back, 5 bases at V and 0 bases at J, with 11 bases in the middle. The CDR3 coding sequence is TGTGCCAGCAGCACCGGGACACCCTCCTACGAGCAGTACTTC. It encodes CASSTGTPSYEQYF.

V is TRBV6-5 and J is TRBJ1-6; TRBD1 aligns across 9 bases. The junction had 14 bases not matched to a gene; V was cut back by 7 bases and J by 13 bases. Germline CDR1 reads MNHEY; CDR2 reads SVGAGI. This CDR3 has 15 amino acids. In DNA form, the CDR3 reads TGTGCCAGCACTCCGAGGGGACAGGGAAAAGCGCCCCTCCACTTT. This sequence encodes CASTPRGQGKAPLHF.

The rearrangement uses TRBV7-2 and TRBJ1-5, with TRBD1 as a possible D gene (5 bases). V dropped 5 bases and J dropped 3 bases, with 14 bases sitting between them. There are 15 residues in the CDR3. CDR1 is SGHTA, CDR2 FQGNSA, per germline. CDR3 in amino acids: CASSALGGINQPQHF. CDR3 DNA: TGTGCCAGCAGCGCCCTCGGGGGTATCAATCAGCCCCAGCATTTT.

The rearrangement links TRBV2 to TRBJ1-5, with TRBD1 as a possible D gene (5 bases). The V end was cut by 4 bases, the J end by 7 bases, with 14 bases between. Germline CDR1 and CDR2: SNHLY and FYNNEI. The CDR3 extends over 14 amino acids. CDR3 bases: TGTGCCAGCAGTGCCTCCGAGGGACTCCAGCCCCAGCATTTT. It yields the protein CASSASEGLQPQHF.

This clone has just one count. The J gene is TRBJ2-7, the V gene TRBV6-2 or TRBV6-3, with 10 bases fitting TRBD1. Trimming cost V 5 bases and J 2 bases; bases outside gene matches: 6. In germline, CDR1 is MNHEY, CDR2 SVGEGT. CDR3 length equals 15 residues. The chain's CDR3 is CASSQTGGPPYEQYF. As DNA, the CDR3 is TGTGCCAGCAGTCAGACAGGGGGCCCCCCCTACGAGCAGTACTTC.

In its sample, this clone was seen a few times. The chain is built from TRBV30 and TRBJ1-2; D not resolved. Germline loops: CDR1 GTSNPN, CDR2 SVGIG (reference sequence). The germline V and J ends were trimmed by 0 bases and 8 bases, with 13 bases remaining between them. The CDR3 runs 13 residues. CDR3 sequence (DNA): TGTGCCTGGAGTGTGCGCGGCCGCGCGGGCTACACCTTC. Protein sequence: CAWSVRGRAGYTF. Full variable domain (missing parts from reference TRBV30 and TRBJ1-2): SQTIHQWPATLVQPVGSPLSLECTVEGTSNPNLYWYRQAAGRGLQLLFYSVGIGQISSEVPQNLSASRPQDRQFILSSKKLLLSDSGFYLCAWSVRGRAGYTFGSGTRLTVV.

This CDR3 reads CASSYLDRVNSPLHF. CDR3 nucleotides: TGTGCCAGTAGTTACTTGGACAGGGTAAATTCACCCCTCCACTTT. The V gene is TRBV19, the J gene TRBJ1-6; 8 bases map to TRBD1. Losses at the gene ends were 5 bases for V and 7 bases for J; bases not matched to a gene: 7. The germline V gene has CDR1 LNHDA and CDR2 SQIVND (reference sequence). This CDR3 has 15 amino acids.

This clone was detected only a few times. This chain connects TRBV10-2 to TRBJ1-1; D not certain. This CDR3 region has 16 residues. CDR1 and CDR2 from the germline V gene are WSHSY and SAAADI. V was shortened by 10 bases and J by 0 bases, with 21 bases between the two germline ends. The CDR3: CATYRSGSTMNTEAFF. The DNA of the CDR3 is TGCGCCACGTACCGTTCGGGGTCCACGATGAACACTGAAGCTTTCTTT.

V gene TRBV6-5 combines with J gene TRBJ1-4; D remains ambiguous. This CDR3 has 14 amino acids. CDR1 is MNHEY, CDR2 SVGAGI, per germline. The germline V and J ends were trimmed by 2 bases and 5 bases, with 9 bases remaining between them. CDR3 sequence (DNA): TGTGCCAGCAGTTACGGGCAGCCGAATGAAAAACTGTTTTTT. Amino acid sequence: CASSYGQPNEKLFF.

The V gene is TRBV5-4, the J gene TRBJ2-1; no reliable D call. Germline V gene sequence: CDR1 SGHNT, CDR2 YYREEE (reference sequence). The CDR3 extends over 14 amino acids. V gave up 1 base and J gave up 8 bases, with 13 bases separating them. In nucleotides, the CDR3 is TGTGCCAGCAGCTTGTTTGGCCCGGCGGATGAGCAGTTCTTC. Protein: CASSLFGPADEQFF.

The V and J genes are TRBV9 and TRBJ2-2; 10 bases map to TRBD2. The CDR3 is made up of 17 amino acids. J lost 5 bases, V lost 3 bases, and 10 bases had no gene match. CDR1 SGDLS and CDR2 YYNGEE come from the germline V gene. The CDR3 region is CASSGSGGLALTGELFF. CDR3 nucleotides: TGTGCCAGCAGCGGAAGTGGGGGACTAGCGCTTACCGGGGAGCTGTTTTTT. Based on the CDR3 plus reference TRBV9 and TRBJ2-2, the full variable domain is DSGVTQTPKHLITATGQRVTLRCSPRSGDLSVYWYQQSLDQGLQFLIQYYNGEERAKGNILERFSAQQFPDLHSELNLSSLELGDSALYFCASSGSGGLALTGELFFGEGSRLTVL.

The gene calls are TRBV11-2 and TRBJ1-6; no clear D. Trimming stripped 1 base from V and 8 bases from J, with 6 bases between. Germline lookup yields CDR1 SGHAT and CDR2 FQNNGV. The CDR3 has 13 residues. CDR3 region: CASSLGRDSPLHF. DNA for the CDR3: TGTGCCAGCAGCTTAGGTCGGGATTCACCCCTCCACTTT. The full variable domain, its missing parts supplied by reference TRBV11-2 and TRBJ1-6, is EAGVAQSPRYKIIEKRQSVAFWCNPISGHATLYWYQQILGQGPKLLIQFQNNGVVDDSQLPKDRFSAERLKGVDSTLKIQPAKLEDSAVYLCASSLGRDSPLHFGNGTRLTVT.

The chain employs TRBV6-6 and TRBJ1-2; D may be TRBD1 (5 bases). This CDR3 is 16 amino acids long. Deletions cut 0 bases from V and 1 base from J, with 12 bases between. Germline CDR1 reads MNHNY; CDR2 reads SVGAGI (reference sequence). DNA for the CDR3: TGTGCCAGCAGTTACTCGACCTTGGGGGGTAACTATGGCTACACCTTC. This codes for CASSYSTLGGNYGYTF.

The sample holds a few counts of this clone. The V gene is TRBV11-2, the J gene TRBJ1-2, with a weak D call TRBD1 (5 bases). The CDR3 runs to 13 residues. V was clipped by 7 bases and J by 8 bases, with 17 bases between them. Germline V lookup: CDR1 SGHAT, CDR2 FQNNGV. CDR3 DNA: TGTGCCAGCACCTTGCGGGGGTCTGCCGGCTACACCTTC. Translated, it gives CASTLRGSAGYTF. Looking up the rest from reference TRBV11-2 and TRBJ1-2 gives the full variable domain: EAGVAQSPRYKIIEKRQSVAFWCNPISGHATLYWYQQILGQGPKLLIQFQNNGVVDDSQLPKDRFSAERLKGVDSTLKIQPAKLEDSAVYLCASTLRGSAGYTFGSGTRLTVV.

The chain links TRBV29-1 to TRBJ2-6; TRBD1 matches at 7 bases. Trimming cost V 6 bases and J 0 bases; bases outside gene matches: 8. Germline-derived CDR1 and CDR2 are SQVTM and ANQGSEA. The CDR3 is 16 residues long. The CDR3 DNA is TGCAGCGTAGTGACAGGGATGATCTCTGGGGCCAACGTCCTGACTTTC. Translation gives CSVVTGMISGANVLTF.

This chain links TRBV19 with TRBJ2-5; 11 nucleotides agree with TRBD2. The germline V gene has CDR1 LNHDA and CDR2 SQIVND (reference sequence). The CDR3 consists of 17 residues. V was clipped by 3 bases and J by 0 bases; unmatched bases: 6. The CDR3 region is CASSMGLAVGYQETQYF. The CDR3 nucleotides are TGTGCCAGTAGTATGGGACTAGCGGTTGGGTACCAAGAGACCCAGTACTTC.

The chain has TRBV6-2 or TRBV6-3 and TRBJ2-7; 8 nucleotides agree with TRBD1. Germline CDR1 is MNHEY and CDR2 is SVGEGT. This CDR3 spans 15 amino acids. The ends lost 5 bases at V and 2 bases at J; junction bases unmatched: 8. The CDR3, as DNA: TGTGCCAGCAGTCGGATCTTGACAGGGGCCTACGAGCAGTACTTC. Amino acid sequence: CASSRILTGAYEQYF.

This chain connects TRBV2 to TRBJ2-6, with TRBD2 matching 10 bases. The V and J ends lost 8 bases and 0 bases, in that order; junction bases with no gene match: 1. The CDR3 contains 15 residues. The germline CDR1 and CDR2 sequences are SNHLY and FYNNEI. The CDR3, as DNA: TGTGCCAGCCAGCGGGGGGGCTCTGGGGCCAACGTCCTGACTTTC. Translating gives CASQRGGSGANVLTF.

This chain links TRBV18 with TRBJ1-1; perhaps TRBD1 as D (5 bases). Trimming removed 5 bases from V and 1 base from J, with 8 bases in between. The germline V gene encodes CDR1 KGHSH and CDR2 LQKENI. This CDR3 is built from 13 residues. CDR3 loop: CASSYDRNTEAFF. The CDR3 DNA follows: TGTGCCAGCTCATACGACAGGAACACTGAAGCTTTCTTT.

The chain carries TRBV5-1 and TRBJ2-2, with D uncertain. The germline V gene encodes CDR1 SGHRS and CDR2 YFSETQ. The CDR3 covers 13 residues. Deletions cut 4 bases from V and 9 bases from J, with 13 bases between. DNA for the CDR3: TGCGCCAGCAGCCAACCGCAAGCGCGGGAGCTGTTTTTT. It specifies CASSQPQARELFF.

The chain has TRBV6-5 and TRBJ1-1; D is perhaps TRBD1 (6 bases). The CDR3 consists of 11 residues. In germline, CDR1 is MNHEY, CDR2 SVGAGI. The V gene lost 10 bases and the J gene lost 12 bases, with 18 bases spanning the gap. The CDR3 reads CATVEDRVTFF. DNA of the CDR3: TGTGCCACCGTTGAGGACAGAGTAACTTTCTTT.

The rearrangement links TRBV11-3 to TRBJ2-1, with 11 bases identical to TRBD2. V was pared by 6 bases and J by 4 bases, with 8 bases of the junction left unmatched. The germline V gene has CDR1 SGHNT and CDR2 YENEEA. The CDR3 runs 16 residues. In nucleotides, the CDR3 is TGTGCCAGCAGTTCGGGACTAGCGGCCACATACAATGAGCAGTTCTTC. It yields the protein CASSSGLAATYNEQFF.

V and J are TRBV15 and TRBJ2-5; D remains unclear. The V gene lost 0 bases and the J gene lost 2 bases, with 10 bases spanning the gap. The CDR3 spans 15 residues. The germline gives CDR1 LNHNV, CDR2 YYDKDF (reference sequence). The DNA for the CDR3 is TGTGCCACCAGCAGAGATCACAGTCCTCAAGAGACCCAGTACTTC. Its protein is CATSRDHSPQETQYF. Based on the CDR3 plus reference TRBV15 and TRBJ2-5, the full variable domain is DAMVIQNPRYQVTQFGKPVTLSCSQTLNHNVMYWYQQKSSQAPKLLFHYYDKDFNNEADTPDNFQSRRPNTSFCFLDIRSPGLGDTAMYLCATSRDHSPQETQYFGPGTRLLVL.

CDR3 region: CASSGGLAGISGANVLTF. The CDR3, as DNA: TGTGCCAGCAGTGGCGGACTAGCGGGAATCTCTGGGGCCAACGTCCTGACTTTC. V usage is TRBV25-1 and J usage is TRBJ2-6; 12 bases line up with TRBD2. With 4 bases clipped from V and 0 bases from J, the junction kept 4 bases outside the gene matches. There are 18 residues in the CDR3. Germline-derived CDR1 and CDR2 are MGHDK and SYGVNS.

The chain couples TRBV7-9 to TRBJ1-4, with D perhaps TRBD1 (5 bases). The CDR3 is 14 residues long. V lost 5 bases and J lost 10, with 17 bases in between. Germline values: CDR1 SEHNR, CDR2 FQNEAQ (reference sequence). The CDR3 loop is CASSLEGLGGKLFF. In DNA form, the CDR3 reads TGTGCCAGCAGCCTGGAGGGGCTGGGGGGAAAACTGTTTTTT.